A single sample is the source of the 18 T cell receptor beta chains below, sequenced in a study of T cell changes during pregnancy in multiple sclerosis. Sequenced by immunoSEQ multiplex PCR; TCRdb stores in-frame clones only, minus some. The sample lists about 92,000 clones; 85% to 95% were seen once. Sequenced material: peripheral blood, taken in the first trimester of pregnancy. The receptor source for this set is a female donor with multiple sclerosis, enrolled in a pregnancy study.

The chain recombines TRBV2 with TRBJ1-5; the D gene is possibly TRBD1 (6 bases). The germline V gene encodes CDR1 SNHLY and CDR2 FYNNEI. V lost 9 bases and J lost 3, with 9 bases in between. CDR3 length: 12 amino acids. This CDR3 is CASRTANQPQHF. The CDR3 nucleotides are TGTGCCAGTAGGACAGCCAATCAGCCCCAGCATTTT.

The chain is built from TRBV2 and TRBJ1-1; 7 nucleotides match TRBD1. There are 16 residues in the CDR3. Germline V gene lookup returns CDR1 SNHLY and CDR2 FYNNEI. V lost 6 bases to trimming and J lost 4 bases; unmatched junction nucleotides: 14. CDR3 protein: CASRNRAGGSGTEAFF. CDR3 sequence (DNA): TGTGCCAGCAGGAACCGAGCAGGGGGTAGTGGCACTGAAGCTTTCTTT.

This chain connects TRBV7-9 to TRBJ1-1; 7 bases map to TRBD1. The germline CDR1 and CDR2 sequences are SEHNR and FQNEAQ (reference sequence). The CDR3 has 12 residues. The V and J ends lost 6 bases and 5 bases, in that order; junction bases with no gene match: 3. CDR3 in DNA: TGTGCCAGCAGAACAGGGGCTACTGAAGCTTTCTTT. Its translation is CASRTGATEAFF.

This rearrangement joins TRBV7-8 to TRBJ2-1, with 7 bases matching TRBD2. The CDR3 length is 14 residues. V shed 1 base, J shed 10 bases, and the junction held 7 bases outside the gene matches. Germline CDR1 SGHVS, CDR2 FQNEAQ. The CDR3 reads CASSLVTSVSEQFF. The CDR3 nucleotides read TGTGCCAGCAGCTTAGTAACTAGCGTCTCCGAGCAGTTCTTC.

This chain joins TRBV5-8 and TRBJ2-7, with 7 nucleotides matching TRBD1. V lost 0 bases, J lost 0 bases, and 3 bases stayed unmatched. The CDR3 totals 15 residues. Germline V gives CDR1 SGHTS, CDR2 YDEGEE. The CDR3 nucleotides are TGTGCCAGCAGCTTGGTTGGGGACAGCTCCTACGAGCAGTACTTC. Translation gives CASSLVGDSSYEQYF.

This clone has a single count. The CDR3 sequence is CASSHIGQKGGYTF. The CDR3, as DNA: TGCGCCAGCAGCCACATTGGACAGAAGGGTGGCTACACCTTC. The rearrangement joins TRBV4-1 to TRBJ1-2; the D gene is possibly TRBD1 (6 bases). From germline, CDR1 is MGHRA and CDR2 YSYEKL. With 3 bases removed from V and 7 bases from J, the gap between germline ends came to 15 bases. This CDR3 is built from 14 residues.

V gene TRBV29-1 combines with J gene TRBJ2-5; D unclear. CDR1 and CDR2 (germline): SQVTM, ANQGSEA. This CDR3 comprises 13 residues. The V and J ends lost 0 bases and 3 bases respectively, with 8 bases between them. The CDR3 DNA follows: TGCAGCGTTGAAGAACATTCCAAAGAGACCCAGTACTTC. Amino acids: CSVEEHSKETQYF.

This clone was counted a single time. The chain employs TRBV7-2 and TRBJ2-7; possibly TRBD1 for D (6 bases). The V gene lost 0 bases and the J gene lost 4 bases, with 13 bases spanning the gap. Germline CDR1 and CDR2: SGHTA and FQGNSA. The CDR3 extends over 15 amino acids. CDR3 in amino acids: CASSLAGTPIYEQYF. The CDR3 region has the DNA TGTGCCAGCAGCTTAGCCGGGACACCTATATACGAGCAGTACTTC.

This chain links TRBV5-1 with TRBJ2-7, with 14 bases identical to TRBD2. Germline lookup yields CDR1 SGHRS and CDR2 YFSETQ. With 4 bases clipped from V and 3 bases from J, the junction kept 3 bases outside the gene matches. The CDR3 is 15 amino acids. In DNA, the CDR3 is TGCGCCAGCAGCGCCGGGACTAGCGGGAGCTACGAGCAGTACTTC. It codes for CASSAGTSGSYEQYF.

The rearrangement links TRBV28 to TRBJ1-4, with D tentatively TRBD1 (6 bases). The CDR3 is made up of 17 amino acids. The ends were cut back, 4 bases at V and 8 bases at J, with 23 bases in the middle. The germline gives CDR1 MDHEN, CDR2 SYDVKM. The CDR3 region has the DNA TGTGCCAGCAGTTCGCCTCGGCTACAGGGTAGTTACGAAAAACTGTTTTTT. Translating it yields CASSSPRLQGSYEKLFF.

The rearrangement joins TRBV5-1 to TRBJ2-7; TRBD2 agrees at 7 bases. J was trimmed by 0 bases and V by 2 bases; bases with no gene match: 8. The germline V gene encodes CDR1 SGHRS and CDR2 YFSETQ. The CDR3 extends over 16 amino acids. This CDR3 reads CASSLVSGSISYEQYF. Here the CDR3 DNA reads TGCGCCAGCAGCTTAGTTAGCGGGTCCATCTCCTACGAGCAGTACTTC.

The CDR3: CASSEVYNYGYTF. The CDR3 coding sequence is TGTGCCAGCAGTGAGGTGTATAACTATGGCTACACCTTC. V is TRBV6-5 and J is TRBJ1-2; D not certain. V lost 5 bases to trimming and J lost 1 base, with 8 bases between them. The CDR3 is made up of 13 amino acids. CDR1 is MNHEY, CDR2 SVGAGI, per germline.

This clone showed up just once. The chain couples TRBV28 to TRBJ2-1; a possible D gene is TRBD2 (5 bases). This CDR3 has 14 amino acids. Trimming took off 5 bases at V and 0 bases at J, with 8 bases between the two ends. CDR1 MDHEN and CDR2 SYDVKM come from the germline V gene. The CDR3 spells CASSQTNSYNEQFF. The CDR3 DNA sequence: TGTGCCAGCAGTCAGACTAACTCCTACAATGAGCAGTTCTTC.

The rearrangement links TRBV2 to TRBJ1-2; 9 nucleotides match TRBD1. The junction had 4 bases not matched to a gene; V was cut back by 4 bases and J by 1 base. Germline V gene data show CDR1 as SNHLY and CDR2 as FYNNEI. The CDR3 is 15 amino acids. The CDR3 loop is CASSGTGAGNYGYTF. The CDR3 bases are TGTGCCAGCAGTGGGACAGGGGCGGGTAACTATGGCTACACCTTC.

The J gene is TRBJ2-6, the V gene TRBV7-2; D uncertain. CDR1 SGHTA and CDR2 FQGNSA come from the germline V gene. This CDR3 comprises 15 residues. The V end lost 1 base, the J end lost 4 bases, and 8 bases lay between the germline ends. DNA for the CDR3: TGTGCCAGCAGCTTAGAGCTACCCGGGGCCAACGTCCTGACTTTC. This translates into CASSLELPGANVLTF.

The chain joins TRBV6-5 to TRBJ1-1, with 7 bases identical to TRBD1. The CDR3 covers 15 residues. Germline CDR1 MNHEY, CDR2 SVGAGI. The V gene end was trimmed by 5 bases and the J gene end by 2 bases; junction bases not matched to a gene: 8. The CDR3 is CASSPPTGRNTEAFF. DNA of the CDR3: TGTGCCAGCAGTCCACCGACAGGGAGAAACACTGAAGCTTTCTTT.

The chain links TRBV5-1 to TRBJ2-2, with 8 bases aligning to TRBD1. V was clipped by 5 bases and J by 2 bases; unmatched bases: 8. CDR1 and CDR2 (germline): SGHRS, YFSETQ. The CDR3 consists of 16 residues. CDR3 protein: CASRPQGAPNTGELFF. In nucleotides, the CDR3 is TGCGCCAGCAGGCCCCAGGGGGCCCCCAACACCGGGGAGCTGTTTTTT. Supplemented by reference TRBV5-1 and TRBJ2-2, the full variable domain reads KAGVTQTPRYLIKTRGQQVTLSCSPISGHRSVSWYQQTPGQGLQFLFEYFSETQRNKGNFPGRFSGRQFSNSRSEMNVSTLELGDSALYLCASRPQGAPNTGELFFGEGSRLTVL.

This sequence joins TRBV6-1 and TRBJ2-7; tentative D call: TRBD2 (6 bases). The CDR3 is 16 residues long. CDR1 and CDR2 from the germline V gene are MNHNS and SASEGT. Trimming removed 2 bases from V and 3 bases from J, with 17 bases in between. The CDR3: CASSELSGLTSYEQYF. The CDR3 coding sequence is TGTGCCAGCAGTGAATTAAGCGGGCTGACTAGCTACGAGCAGTACTTC.